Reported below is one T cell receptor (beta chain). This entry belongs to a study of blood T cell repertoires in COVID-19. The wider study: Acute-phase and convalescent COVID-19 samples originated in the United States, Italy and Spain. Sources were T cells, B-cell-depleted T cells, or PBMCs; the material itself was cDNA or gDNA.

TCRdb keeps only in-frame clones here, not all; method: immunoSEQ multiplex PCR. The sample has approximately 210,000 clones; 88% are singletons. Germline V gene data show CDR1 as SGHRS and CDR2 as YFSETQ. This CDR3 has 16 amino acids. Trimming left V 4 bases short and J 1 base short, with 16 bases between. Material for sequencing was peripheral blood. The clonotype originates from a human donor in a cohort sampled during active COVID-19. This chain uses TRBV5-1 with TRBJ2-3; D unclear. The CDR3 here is CASSIGGSTGTDTQYF. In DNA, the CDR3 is TGCGCCAGCAGCATTGGTGGTTCTACAGGCACAGATACGCAGTATTTT.